This entry lists 6 T cell receptor beta chains sequenced from one sample in a study of blood T cell repertoires in COVID-19. TCRdb keeps only in-frame clones here, not all; method: immunoSEQ multiplex PCR. The sample lists 310,000 or so clones, about 85% occurring once. Sequenced sample: PBMCs or T cells enriched from blood (not recorded which). The source of these receptors is a woman between 25 and 40 years old who had recovered from COVID-19.

The chain recombines TRBV6-6 with TRBJ1-2, with D possibly matching TRBD1 (6 bases). Looked up from germline, CDR1 is MNHNY and CDR2 is SVGAGI (reference sequence). This CDR3 is built from 15 residues. Deletions cut 6 bases from V and 4 bases from J, with 18 bases between. The DNA of the CDR3 is TGTGCCAGCAGCCGAATCAGGGGACGCGTCTATGGCTACACCTTC. Protein: CASSRIRGRVYGYTF.

CDR3 loop: CASSVVSAGYTF. The CDR3 nucleotides read TGTGCCAGCAGCGTAGTGTCAGCGGGCTACACCTTC. The chain recombines TRBV9 with TRBJ1-2; D call uncertain. The germline V gene has CDR1 SGDLS and CDR2 YYNGEE. The ends were cut back, 0 bases at V and 8 bases at J, with 8 bases in the middle. The CDR3 contains 12 residues. The complete variable domain, with remaining parts taken from reference TRBV9 and TRBJ1-2, reads DSGVTQTPKHLITATGQRVTLRCSPRSGDLSVYWYQQSLDQGLQFLIQYYNGEERAKGNILERFSAQQFPDLHSELNLSSLELGDSALYFCASSVVSAGYTFGSGTRLTVV.

V is TRBV30 and J is TRBJ1-4; D is unresolved. Germline V gene sequence: CDR1 GTSNPN, CDR2 SVGIG (reference sequence). This CDR3 spans 12 amino acids. V dropped 5 bases and J dropped 8 bases, with 12 bases sitting between them. This CDR3 is CAWGQWSEKLFF. CDR3 DNA sequence: TGTGCCTGGGGCCAATGGAGCGAAAAACTGTTTTTT.

The chain uses TRBV10-1 and TRBJ1-2, with D perhaps matching TRBD1 (6 bases). The V end was cut by 11 bases, the J end by 0 bases, with 13 bases between. Germline V CDR1 and CDR2: WNHNN, SYGVQD (reference sequence). The CDR3 sequence is 13 residues long. The CDR3: CAGDRSSNYGYTF. For the CDR3, the DNA is TGCGCCGGTGACAGGAGTTCTAACTATGGCTACACCTTC.

The chain couples TRBV18 to TRBJ1-1, with a possible D match to TRBD1 (6 bases). V lost 6 bases and J 8 bases, leaving 16 bases between the germline ends. CDR1 and CDR2 (germline): KGHSH, LQKENI. The CDR3 is made up of 13 amino acids. The CDR3 here is CASSQTTGLEAFF. CDR3 bases: TGTGCCAGCTCGCAAACGACAGGACTGGAAGCTTTCTTT.

The V and J genes are TRBV18 and TRBJ1-6; D gene unclear. V was clipped by 4 bases and J by 6 bases, with 10 bases between them. CDR1 and CDR2 (germline): KGHSH, LQKENI. The CDR3 totals 14 residues. The CDR3: CASSQAGSNSPLHF. The DNA for the CDR3 is TGTGCCAGCTCACAAGCCGGGAGTAATTCACCCCTCCACTTT.